These 32 T cell receptor beta chains were all obtained from the same sample, sequenced in a study of response to subunit inactivated influenza vaccine. TCRdb recomputed calls from the RT-PCR reads with MiXCR, one row per CDR3 protein. The top ten hold around a tenth of the sample, which has roughly 650,000 distinct CDR3 sequences, about 15% seen once. The sequenced sample was PBMCs from blood, obtained 11 to 12 days after vaccination. The receptors shown here come from a man aged 50-59 years who received an inactivated influenza vaccine.

In this sample, this clonotype turned up a few times. The CDR3, as DNA: TGCAGCGTTGCGGACAGCGGGAAGTACAATGAGCAGTTCTTC. Protein: CSVADSGKYNEQFF. The chain employs TRBV29-1 and TRBJ2-1; the D gene is possibly TRBD2 (7 bases). CDR1 and CDR2 (germline): SQVTM, ANQGSEA. The CDR3 loop spans 14 amino acids. V was cut by 4 bases and J by 4 bases, with 14 bases left in between.

The rearrangement links TRBV5-1 to TRBJ1-2; 8 bases map to TRBD1. CDR1 and CDR2 from the germline V gene are SGHRS and YFSETQ. V lost 1 base, J lost 8 bases, and 7 bases stayed unmatched. CDR3 length equals 14 residues. In nucleotides, the CDR3 is TGCGCCAGCAGCTTGCAGACAGGGGTAGAAGGCTACACCTTC. Its translation: CASSLQTGVEGYTF. The full variable domain, rest sourced from reference TRBV5-1 and TRBJ1-2, is KAGVTQTPRYLIKTRGQQVTLSCSPISGHRSVSWYQQTPGQGLQFLFEYFSETQRNKGNFPGRFSGRQFSNSRSEMNVSTLELGDSALYLCASSLQTGVEGYTFGSGTRLTVV.

This rearrangement joins TRBV29-1 to TRBJ2-3; TRBD2 matches 8 bases. CDR1 is SQVTM and CDR2 is ANQGSEA in the germline V gene. The CDR3 loop spans 17 amino acids. With 1 base clipped from V and 0 bases from J, the junction kept 9 bases outside the gene matches. The CDR3 nucleotides are TGCAGCGTTGAAGGATCGGAGGCGGGGGGTAGCACAGATACGCAGTATTTT. It is translated as CSVEGSEAGGSTDTQYF.

The CDR3 sequence is CSADPAGGNEQFF. The CDR3 bases are TGCAGTGCCGATCCCGCAGGGGGCAATGAGCAGTTCTTC. This rearrangement joins TRBV20-1 to TRBJ2-1; 7 bases agree with TRBD1. Per the germline V gene, CDR1 is DFQATT and CDR2 is SNEGSKA (reference sequence). J was trimmed by 6 bases and V by 6 bases; bases with no gene match: 8. The length of the CDR3 is 13 residues.

In its sample, this clonotype was seen a few times. The chain has TRBV5-5 and TRBJ2-5; D is perhaps TRBD2 (5 bases). The CDR3 runs to 16 residues. V was shortened by 0 bases and J by 1 base, with 13 bases between the two germline ends. Germline-derived CDR1 and CDR2 are SGHKS and YYEKEE (reference sequence). CDR3 amino acids: CASSLALGRTQETQYF. The CDR3 DNA follows: TGTGCCAGCAGCTTGGCACTAGGACGCACCCAAGAGACCCAGTACTTC.

The chain links TRBV20-1 to TRBJ2-5; 9 nucleotides match TRBD1. V gave up 3 bases and J gave up 5 bases; unmatched junction bases: 10. CDR3 length equals 15 residues. Germline CDR1 DFQATT, CDR2 SNEGSKA (reference sequence). The CDR3 reads CSASKGTGNRETQYF. DNA for the CDR3: TGCAGTGCTAGCAAAGGGACAGGGAATAGGGAGACCCAGTACTTC.

This clonotype came up a few times. The chain uses TRBV6-1 and TRBJ2-5; D call uncertain. In germline, CDR1 is MNHNS, CDR2 SASEGT. CDR3 length: 13 amino acids. The V end lost 5 bases, the J end lost 2 bases, and 9 bases lay between the germline ends. DNA of the CDR3: TGTGCCAGCAGTATTACGTTACAAGAGACCCAGTACTTC. It translates to CASSITLQETQYF.

The chain uses TRBV20-1 and TRBJ2-3; 8 positions agree with TRBD1. CDR3 length: 15 residues. V shed 0 bases, J shed 2 bases, and the junction held 4 bases outside the gene matches. Germline CDR1 DFQATT, CDR2 SNEGSKA (reference sequence). The CDR3 region is CSARDDRGSTDTQYF. DNA of the CDR3: TGCAGTGCTAGAGACGACAGGGGATCCACAGATACGCAGTATTTT.

This clonotype was counted only a few times. This sequence joins TRBV5-1 and TRBJ2-7; D unclear. Germline-derived CDR1 and CDR2 are SGHRS and YFSETQ. V was trimmed by 0 bases and J by 3 bases, leaving 13 bases between them. The CDR3 length is 15 residues. CDR3 region: CASSLEPRDLYEQYF. In nucleotides, the CDR3 is TGCGCCAGCAGCTTGGAACCCCGCGACCTCTACGAGCAGTACTTC. Together with reference TRBV5-1 and TRBJ2-7, the CDR3 gives the full variable domain: KAGVTQTPRYLIKTRGQQVTLSCSPISGHRSVSWYQQTPGQGLQFLFEYFSETQRNKGNFPGRFSGRQFSNSRSEMNVSTLELGDSALYLCASSLEPRDLYEQYFGPGTRLTVT.

The sample holds a few counts of this clonotype. The CDR3 nucleotides read TGTGCCAGCAGCTTATCGGGGACAGGGCCCTACGAGCAGTACTTC. Encoded protein: CASSLSGTGPYEQYF. The chain joins TRBV7-2 to TRBJ2-7; 9 nucleotides align to TRBD1. V gave up 2 bases and J gave up 2 bases; unmatched junction bases: 4. CDR1 is SGHTA and CDR2 is FQGNSA in the germline V gene. CDR3 length equals 15 residues.

This clonotype was seen ten or more times. The V gene is TRBV11-2, the J gene TRBJ2-7, with TRBD2 matching over 13 bases. CDR1 is SGHAT, CDR2 FQNNGV, per germline. This CDR3 comprises 15 residues. V lost 4 bases to trimming and J lost 7 bases; unmatched junction nucleotides: 7. The CDR3 coding sequence is TGTGCCAGCAGCTGGGGACTAGCGGGATTAGGGGAGCAGTACTTC. It yields the protein CASSWGLAGLGEQYF.

The rearrangement uses TRBV7-2 and TRBJ2-2; 9 positions match TRBD1. This CDR3 is 17 amino acids long. With V trimmed by 4 bases and J by 4 bases, 10 bases remained unmatched. The germline gives CDR1 SGHTA, CDR2 FQGNSA. The CDR3 DNA reads TGTGCCAGCAGCTCCTACGGGACAGGGTTCCTCACCGGGGAGCTGTTTTTT. Protein sequence: CASSSYGTGFLTGELFF.

This clonotype was observed a few times. This chain joins TRBV29-1 and TRBJ2-5, with D perhaps matching TRBD1 or TRBD2 (5 bases each). The germline V gene encodes CDR1 SQVTM and CDR2 ANQGSEA. The CDR3 extends over 14 amino acids. The ends were cut back, 2 bases at V and 1 base at J, with 11 bases in the middle. The CDR3: CSVEIGTVQETQYF. The CDR3 DNA is TGCAGCGTTGAAATCGGGACGGTCCAAGAGACCCAGTACTTC.

The table lists this clonotype with a few counts. The chain joins TRBV12-3 or TRBV12-4 to TRBJ2-2, with D tentatively TRBD1 (5 bases). The CDR3 loop spans 14 amino acids. The V gene lost 3 bases and the J gene lost 4 bases, with 9 bases spanning the gap. CDR3: CASSFRRGTGELFF. CDR3 nucleotides: TGTGCCAGCAGTTTTAGAAGGGGCACCGGGGAGCTGTTTTTT.

The chain links TRBV15 to TRBJ2-3, with 8 bases lining up with TRBD2. The CDR3 is 16 residues long. With V trimmed by 0 bases and J by 2 bases, 4 bases remained unmatched. The germline V gene has CDR1 LNHNV and CDR2 YYDKDF (reference sequence). The CDR3 DNA reads TGTGCCACCAGCAGAGATAGCGGGGCCACCACAGATACGCAGTATTTT. It specifies CATSRDSGATTDTQYF.

This clonotype was seen a handful of times. The chain employs TRBV4-3 and TRBJ2-1, with TRBD2 identical over 10 bases. The CDR3 contains 19 residues. Trimming at V came to 0 bases and at J to 2 bases, leaving 10 bases not matched to a gene. The germline V gene has CDR1 LGHNA and CDR2 YSLEER. CDR3 protein: CASSQDGSASGSTYNEQFF. The CDR3 DNA reads as TGCGCCAGCAGCCAAGATGGGTCGGCTAGCGGGAGTACCTACAATGAGCAGTTCTTC.

This clonotype was detected a few times. The rearrangement links TRBV6-1 to TRBJ1-4; D may be TRBD1 (5 bases). Germline V gene lookup returns CDR1 MNHNS and CDR2 SASEGT. The germline V and J ends were trimmed by 7 bases and 6 bases, with 12 bases remaining between them. The CDR3 runs 13 residues. The CDR3 protein is CASTRAGDEKLFF. The CDR3, as DNA: TGTGCCAGCACCCGGGCGGGGGATGAAAAACTGTTTTTT.

This chain joins TRBV5-1 and TRBJ2-6, with TRBD1 matching 7 bases. CDR1 is SGHRS, CDR2 YFSETQ, per germline. The CDR3 extends over 18 amino acids. The V segment lost 4 bases and the J segment 0 bases; nucleotides outside the gene matches: 10. CDR3 sequence reads: CASSSPTGQDSGANVLTF. The DNA for the CDR3 is TGCGCCAGCAGCAGCCCGACAGGGCAAGACTCTGGGGCCAACGTCCTGACTTTC.

The rearrangement joins TRBV24-1 to TRBJ2-5; TRBD1 or TRBD2 may be the D gene (5 bases each). V was shortened by 4 bases and J by 4 bases, with 15 bases between the two germline ends. CDR1 and CDR2 (germline): KGHDR, SFDVKD. This CDR3 has 15 amino acids. CDR3 residues: CATSEVRGRGETQYF. CDR3 bases: TGTGCCACCAGTGAGGTGAGGGGACGGGGAGAGACCCAGTACTTC.

CDR3 protein: CASSPRQGGPYYGYTF. The CDR3, as DNA: TGTGCCAGCTCACCACGACAGGGAGGACCCTACTATGGCTACACCTTC. The chain uses TRBV18 and TRBJ1-2; 7 bases line up with TRBD1. CDR1 and CDR2 from the germline V gene are KGHSH and LQKENI. The V and J ends lost 1 base and 3 bases, in that order; junction bases with no gene match: 8. The CDR3 covers 16 residues.

The chain combines TRBV24-1 with TRBJ2-1; 8 nucleotides align to TRBD2. Germline-derived CDR1 and CDR2 are KGHDR and SFDVKD. The ends lost 4 bases at V and 4 bases at J; junction bases unmatched: 8. This CDR3 is 16 amino acids long. CDR3 DNA: TGTGCCACCAGTGAAGTTGATAGCGGGGATTACAATGAGCAGTTCTTC. It is translated as CATSEVDSGDYNEQFF.

In its sample, this clonotype was seen a few times. The chain has TRBV20-1 and TRBJ2-1, with TRBD2 matching over 8 bases. This CDR3 spans 15 amino acids. J gave up 5 bases and V 3 bases, and 9 bases lay outside the gene matches. The germline V gene has CDR1 DFQATT and CDR2 SNEGSKA (reference sequence). CDR3 in DNA: TGCAGTGCTAGCACCGGGGGGGGGTCCCACAATGAGCAGTTCTTC. This sequence encodes CSASTGGGSHNEQFF.

The chain links TRBV6-2 or TRBV6-3 to TRBJ2-3, with 9 nucleotides matching TRBD2. In germline, CDR1 is MNHEY, CDR2 SVGEGT. CDR3 size: 14 residues. Trimming removed 2 bases from V and 7 bases from J; junction bases left unmatched: 4. This CDR3 reads CASSYAGGPYTQYF. CDR3 bases: TGTGCCAGCAGTTACGCGGGGGGGCCTTATACGCAGTATTTT.

The chain employs TRBV10-3 and TRBJ2-5, with TRBD1 matching 10 bases. This CDR3 comprises 16 residues. V trimming: 2 bases; J trimming: 2 bases; junction bases outside the gene matches: 5. Germline-derived CDR1 and CDR2 are ENHRY and SYGVKD. CDR3 nucleotide sequence: TGTGCCATCAGTGAGCTGGGACAGGGGTTACAAGAGACCCAGTACTTC. It yields the protein CAISELGQGLQETQYF.

This clonotype has only a few counts. The chain has TRBV7-2 and TRBJ2-1; TRBD1 might be the D (5 bases). V was shortened by 1 base and J by 15 bases, with 13 bases between the two germline ends. This CDR3 region has 12 residues. Germline CDR1 is SGHTA and CDR2 is FQGNSA. The CDR3 protein is CASSLDQGKRFF. The CDR3 region has the DNA TGTGCCAGCAGCTTAGACCAGGGAAAGCGGTTCTTC. Together with reference TRBV7-2 and TRBJ2-1, the CDR3 gives the full variable domain: GAGVSQSPSNKVTEKGKDVELRCDPISGHTALYWYRQSLGQGLEFLIYFQGNSAPDKSGLPSDRFSAERTGGSVSTLTIQRTQQEDSAVYLCASSLDQGKRFFGPGTRLTVL.

The genes are TRBV7-2 and TRBJ2-5; possibly TRBD1 for D (5 bases). This CDR3 contains 14 residues. CDR1 and CDR2 (germline): SGHTA, FQGNSA. Deletions cut 6 bases from V and 1 base from J, with 12 bases between. The CDR3 reads CASRDGQAQETQYF. DNA of the CDR3: TGTGCCAGCAGAGACGGACAAGCCCAAGAGACCCAGTACTTC.

This chain uses TRBV28 with TRBJ2-5; possibly TRBD1 or TRBD2 for D (7 bases each). The CDR3 runs to 21 residues. The germline V and J ends were trimmed by 4 bases and 2 bases, with 32 bases remaining between them. Germline V gene lookup returns CDR1 MDHEN and CDR2 SYDVKM. The CDR3 DNA follows: TGTGCCAGCAGTTCCCCCTCTCAGGGGGGGGAGCCTATAGCTGTACAAGAGACCCAGTACTTC. Its translation: CASSSPSQGGEPIAVQETQYF.

This clonotype appeared a few times. An end of the junction differs from the germline gene, which may be a read error. This sequence joins TRBV7-2 and TRBJ1-4, with 7 bases fitting TRBD1. The CDR3 length is 13 residues. CDR1 is SGHTA and CDR2 is FQGNSA in the germline V gene. The CDR3 sequence: CASSSTGTEKLFF. The CDR3, as DNA: TGCGCCAGCAGCTCGACAGGGACTGAAAAACTGTTTTTT. The full variable domain, with the rest looked up from reference TRBV7-2 and TRBJ1-4, is GAGVSQSPSNKVTEKGKDVELRCDPISGHTALYWYRQSLGQGLEFLIYFQGNSAPDKSGLPSDRFSAERTGGSVSTLTIQRTQQEDSAVYLCASSSTGTEKLFFGSGTQLSVL.

This chain uses TRBV28 with TRBJ2-7; tentatively, D is TRBD2 (6 bases). The ends were cut back, 3 bases at V and 0 bases at J, with 15 bases in the middle. The germline gives CDR1 MDHEN, CDR2 SYDVKM. This CDR3 is 16 amino acids long. The CDR3 sequence: CASSFRPGDSSYEQYF. The CDR3 DNA reads TGTGCCAGCAGTTTTAGGCCGGGGGATTCCTCCTACGAGCAGTACTTC.

This clonotype was seen only a few times. V is TRBV11-2 and J is TRBJ2-7; TRBD2 matches at 8 bases. Germline V gives CDR1 SGHAT, CDR2 FQNNGV. J was trimmed by 0 bases and V by 3 bases; bases with no gene match: 7. There are 16 residues in the CDR3. CDR3 protein: CASSFYSGGSSYEQYF. CDR3 nucleotides: TGTGCCAGCAGCTTCTACAGCGGGGGAAGCTCCTACGAGCAGTACTTC.

This clonotype was counted only a few times. J is TRBJ2-7 and V is TRBV7-6; tentatively, D is TRBD1 or TRBD2 (5 bases each). This CDR3 contains 15 residues. Germline V CDR1 and CDR2: SGHVS, FNYEAQ. Trimming left V 5 bases short and J 4 bases short, with 18 bases between. The DNA of the CDR3 is TGTGCCAGCAGCCCGGAGCAGGGAGTTGCGTACGAGCAGTACTTC. It is translated as CASSPEQGVAYEQYF.

The V call is TRBV7-9, the J call TRBJ1-1; D remains ambiguous. Germline CDR1 SEHNR, CDR2 FQNEAQ (reference sequence). The CDR3 length is 13 residues. V lost 1 base and J 9 bases, leaving 12 bases between the germline ends. CDR3 in amino acids: CASSLGPIAQAFF. CDR3 nucleotides: TGTGCCAGCAGCTTAGGCCCGATCGCGCAAGCTTTCTTT.